This T cell receptor beta chain was identified during a study of T cell responses to AZD1222 COVID-19 vaccine. General study results and limits: The sample set comprised mostly white British donors with more females, and clonal diversity was possibly underestimated. No day 14 peak samples; only post-peak repertoires were characterized.

The assay was immunoSEQ multiplex PCR, and TCRdb's table has in-frame clones only and misses some. Counted here are tens of thousands of clones, approximately 89% occurring once; the ten biggest clones make up about a tenth. The V and J ends lost 5 bases and 4 bases, in that order; junction bases with no gene match: 12. The CDR3 runs to 16 residues. CDR1 LGHDT and CDR2 YNNKEL come from the germline V gene (reference sequence). In regard to this clone: Its antigen is unknown.

The TCR was taken from an adult who received the AZD1222 COVID-19 vaccine. The V and J genes are TRBV3-1 (or the pseudogene TRBV3-2) and TRBJ2-3; 7 bases agree with TRBD1. Sequenced here: peripheral blood, sampled 28 days after the second AZD1222 dose. The CDR3 reads CASSSRWDSLADTQYF. The CDR3 bases are TGTGCCAGCAGCTCCCGGTGGGACAGTCTCGCAGATACGCAGTATTTT.